Each of the 4 T cell receptor beta chains below was sequenced from the same sample in a study of CD8 T cells in ankylosing spondylitis. TCRdb fed the 5' RACE reads into MiXCR, producing one record per CDR3 protein. The top ten hold around 8% of the sample, which has hundreds of thousands of distinct CDR3 sequences, about 20% seen once. Sequencing used blood, either unsorted or a sorted T cell fraction (not recorded which). The receptors originated from a male donor with ankylosing spondylitis or in good health (not recorded which).

This clonotype occurred many times. The chain has TRBV11-2 and TRBJ2-1; 8 bases line up with TRBD2. CDR1 is SGHAT and CDR2 is FQNNGV in the germline V gene. CDR3 size: 15 residues. V lost 3 bases, J lost 9 bases, and 10 bases stayed unmatched. The CDR3 DNA is TGTGCCAGCAGCTTCGGGGGGGGGCAATTCGGTGAGCAGTTCTTC. Translation gives CASSFGGGQFGEQFF.

The table lists this clonotype with many counts. Written as DNA, the CDR3 is TGTGCCAGCAGTCCCCTGATGGGGCGGGAGACCCAGTACTTC. Amino acid sequence: CASSPLMGRETQYF. This chain joins TRBV12-3 or TRBV12-4 and TRBJ2-5; maybe TRBD1 (5 bases). CDR3 length: 14 residues. Deletions cut 5 bases from V and 5 bases from J, with 15 bases between.

This clonotype has only a few counts. The J gene is TRBJ2-2, the V gene TRBV4-2, with a tentative D call TRBD2 (6 bases). V lost 0 bases to trimming and J lost 6 bases, with 14 bases between them. This CDR3 is built from 16 residues. Germline V gene lookup returns CDR1 LGHNA and CDR2 YNFKEQ. CDR3 loop: CASSQDPFGSPGELFF. The CDR3 DNA is TGTGCCAGCAGCCAAGATCCCTTCGGGAGCCCCGGGGAGCTGTTTTTT.

J is TRBJ1-6 and V is TRBV7-9; no firm D call. CDR1 is SEHNR and CDR2 is FQNEAQ in the germline V gene (reference sequence). The CDR3 runs to 14 residues. Between the trimmed V and J ends, which lost 1 base and 9 bases, there was a span of 10 bases. As DNA, the CDR3 is TGTGCCAGCAGCTTAGATCTGGGGTCTTCACCCCTCCACTTT. Protein: CASSLDLGSSPLHF.